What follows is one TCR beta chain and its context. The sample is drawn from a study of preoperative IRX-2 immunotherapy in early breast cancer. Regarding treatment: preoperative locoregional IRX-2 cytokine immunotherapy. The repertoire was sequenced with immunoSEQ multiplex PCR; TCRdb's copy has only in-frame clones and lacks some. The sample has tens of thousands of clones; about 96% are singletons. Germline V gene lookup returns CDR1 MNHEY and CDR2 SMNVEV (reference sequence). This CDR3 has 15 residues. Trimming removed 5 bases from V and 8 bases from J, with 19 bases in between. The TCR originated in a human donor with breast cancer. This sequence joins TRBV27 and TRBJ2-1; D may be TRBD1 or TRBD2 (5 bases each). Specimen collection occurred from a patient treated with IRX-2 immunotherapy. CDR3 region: CASSPPGPPSDEQFF. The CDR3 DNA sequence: TGTGCCAGCAGTCCTCCGGGACCCCCGTCGGATGAGCAGTTCTTC.